This T cell receptor beta chain appears in the sequencing data of a study of blood T cell repertoires in COVID-19. Study information: Sites in the United States, Italy and Spain provided acute and convalescent COVID-19 samples. Nucleic acid was either cDNA or gDNA, and it came from T cells, B-cell-depleted T cells, or PBMCs.

Germline loops: CDR1 SGHTA, CDR2 FQGTGA. The ends were cut back, 1 base at V and 3 bases at J, with 15 bases in the middle. This CDR3 spans 17 amino acids. Per the study methods: Amplifying reference gene primers gave estimates of nucleated cell counts. The method was immunoSEQ multiplex PCR; TCRdb's version includes in-frame clones alone and lacks a portion of them. That table furnishes V, J and clone size, whereas the DNA furnished D and trimming. This sample has under 150,000 clones, with roughly 80% found just once. The sample was peripheral blood. The chain couples TRBV7-3 to TRBJ2-2; tentative D call: TRBD1 (5 bases). The TCR was taken from a human donor in a cohort sampled during active COVID-19. CDR3 bases: TGTGCCAGCAGCTTAAGTCGAGAAAGGGGCCACACCGGGGAGCTGTTTTTT. It is translated as CASSLSRERGHTGELFF.